This entry describes one TCR beta chain. No antigen is known for it. This sample was included in a study of human T cells and chemical hapten exposure. At the level of the study: TCR yields per sample varied mostly from small pooled library volume differences.

Noted time point: pre-sensitization, week 0. The treatment denotes: therapeutic diphenylcyclopropenone sensitization with weekly scalp DPC. The study's findings and limits: Donors' alopecia may make their immune response differ from healthy people's. DPC sensitization left the count of TCRs above 1 in 1000 unchanged. As patch test score rose, PT1 expanded TCR counts tended to rise as well.

In TCRdb, the RACE reads were re-called with MiXCR into one record per CDR3 protein. Among approximately 370,000 distinct CDR3 sequences, about 5.4% were seen once, and the ten largest hold less than 9%. CDR1 and CDR2 from the germline V gene are MNHEY and SVGEGT. The CDR3 runs 13 residues. With 10 bases removed from V and 0 bases from J, the gap between germline ends came to 10 bases. This specimen consisted of whole blood, obtained in connection with sensitization to the hapten diphenylcyclopropenone (DPC). The rearrangement joins TRBV6-2 or TRBV6-3 to TRBJ1-5; D not certain. The sequence was collected from a woman aged 18-29 years with alopecia areata. Some clones in this sample may be carry-over from other donors' samples. CDR3 DNA sequence: TGTGCCACCGGGGAATATAGCAATCAGCCCCAGCATTTT. This encodes CATGEYSNQPQHF.